The source of this TCR beta chain is a study of T-cell reconstitution after alpha-beta-depleted transplantation in children. A remark on this clonotype: Antigen: not known. Mismatch with germline at one junction end may stem from a read error.

Study results and limitations: Most T-cell counts and diversity one year after the transplant came from T cells that were newly produced. Certain patients had high TCRbeta diversity at day 60, and it came from recipient T cells and thymic progenitors that survived.

Preparing the TCRbeta library involved the use of unique molecular identifiers. Each CDR3 protein is one row after TCRdb ran MiXCR on the PCR reads. There are about 240,000 distinct CDR3 sequences in the sample; roughly 23% occur only once, and roughly 2.7% lies in the top ten. Germline CDR1 DFQATT, CDR2 SNEGSKA (reference sequence). The CDR3 runs to 16 residues. This chain connects TRBV20-1 to TRBJ2-1; TRBD2 aligns across 14 bases. The input for sequencing was PBMCs, taken before TCRalphabeta/CD19-depleted stem cell transplant. This TCR was recovered from a girl aged 2 to 9 with Fanconi anemia, due to receive a stem cell transplant. The chain's CDR3 is CCARNVGLAGGNEQFF. For the CDR3, the DNA is TGCTGTGCTAGAAATGTCGGACTAGCGGGAGGCAATGAGCAGTTCTTC.